This T cell receptor beta chain is drawn from a study of T cell responses to AZD1222 COVID-19 vaccine. TCRdb's table, derived via immunoSEQ multiplex PCR, lists solely in-frame clones and lacks some. The sample carries about 170,000 clones, approximately 86% recorded once. The CDR3 length is 13 residues. Germline-derived CDR1 and CDR2 are MNHNS and SASEGT. Deletions cut 3 bases from V and 4 bases from J, with 9 bases between. The chain is built from TRBV6-1 and TRBJ1-2; weak D call: TRBD1 (6 bases). This sequence was found in an adult in good health. Sequenced material: peripheral blood, taken on day 0 of AZD1222 vaccination. The CDR3 region is CASSEPTGYGYTF. The CDR3 DNA is TGTGCCAGCAGTGAGCCGACAGGCTATGGCTACACCTTC.